The entry below describes one TCR beta chain. Its antigen remains unidentified. The data were obtained in a study of T cell responses to AZD1222 COVID-19 vaccine. Overall study findings and caveats: Repertoire collection took place solely once the T cell response had peaked. Seropositive at baseline were only a handful of AZD1222 recipients.

Method: immunoSEQ multiplex PCR; TCRdb's copy keeps in-frame clones and lacks some. The sample has 65,000 to 85,000 clones; around 84% are singletons. This TCR was sampled from an adult in good health. Sequences were derived from peripheral blood, sampled on day 0 of AZD1222 vaccination.

This chain's CDR3 is CASSMDRAQGTEAFF. Here the CDR3 DNA reads TGTGCCAGCAGTATGGACAGGGCTCAGGGCACTGAAGCTTTCTTT. This chain links TRBV27 with TRBJ1-1; 8 bases are shared with TRBD1. Germline lookup yields CDR1 MNHEY and CDR2 SMNVEV (reference sequence). Trimming removed 5 bases from V and 4 bases from J; junction bases left unmatched: 9. The CDR3 covers 15 residues.